This T cell receptor beta chain was captured by sequencing in a study of T-cell reconstitution after alpha-beta-depleted transplantation in children. The CDR3 contains 12 residues. V shed 3 bases and J shed 0 bases, with 3 bases lying between them. Per the germline V gene, CDR1 is LGHDT and CDR2 is YNNKEL (reference sequence). Construction of the TCRbeta library involved unique molecular identifiers. MiXCR, applied by TCRdb to the PCR reads, yields one record per CDR3 protein. The data hold some 550,000 distinct CDR3 sequences, with around 16% observed a single time. The sample in question was PBMCs from the stem cell graft donor, obtained from the stem cell graft. The rearrangement links TRBV3-1 to TRBJ2-7, with no clear D. This TCR came from a human donor who donated a stem cell graft to a child with acute lymphoblastic leukemia. For the CDR3, the DNA is TGTGCCAGCAGCCACGACTCCTACGAGCAGTACTTC. This encodes CASSHDSYEQYF.